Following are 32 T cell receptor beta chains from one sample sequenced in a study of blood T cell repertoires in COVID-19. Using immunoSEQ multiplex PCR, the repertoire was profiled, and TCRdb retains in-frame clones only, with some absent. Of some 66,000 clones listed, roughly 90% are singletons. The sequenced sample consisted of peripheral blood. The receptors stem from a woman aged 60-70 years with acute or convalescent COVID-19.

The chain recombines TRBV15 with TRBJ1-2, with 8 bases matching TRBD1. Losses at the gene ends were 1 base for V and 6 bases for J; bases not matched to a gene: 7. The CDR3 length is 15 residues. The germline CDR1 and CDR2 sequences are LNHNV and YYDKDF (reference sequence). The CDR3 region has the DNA TGTGCCACCAGCAGAGGGCCAGGGGGCGCCGATGGCTACACCTTC. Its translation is CATSRGPGGADGYTF.

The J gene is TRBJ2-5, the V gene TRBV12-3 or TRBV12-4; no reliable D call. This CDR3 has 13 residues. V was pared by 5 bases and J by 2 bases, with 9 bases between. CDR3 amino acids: CASSPLWQETQYF. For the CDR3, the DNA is TGTGCCAGCAGTCCACTCTGGCAAGAGACCCAGTACTTC.

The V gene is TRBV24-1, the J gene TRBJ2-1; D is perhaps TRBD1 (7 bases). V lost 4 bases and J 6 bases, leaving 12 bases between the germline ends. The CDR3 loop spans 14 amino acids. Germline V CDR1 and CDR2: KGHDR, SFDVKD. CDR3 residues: CATSEEGAANEQFF. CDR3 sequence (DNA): TGTGCCACCAGTGAGGAGGGGGCGGCCAATGAGCAGTTCTTC.

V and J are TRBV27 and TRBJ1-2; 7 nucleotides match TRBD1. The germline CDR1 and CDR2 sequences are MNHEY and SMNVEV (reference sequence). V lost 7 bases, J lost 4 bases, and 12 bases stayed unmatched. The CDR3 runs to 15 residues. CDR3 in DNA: TGTGCCAGCAACAGTAGGCCGGGACAGACCTATGGCTACACCTTC. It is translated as CASNSRPGQTYGYTF.

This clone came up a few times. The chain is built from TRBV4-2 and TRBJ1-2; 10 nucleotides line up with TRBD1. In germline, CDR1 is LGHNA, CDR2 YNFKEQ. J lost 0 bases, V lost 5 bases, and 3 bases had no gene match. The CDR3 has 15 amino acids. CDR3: CASSADRGTNYGYTF. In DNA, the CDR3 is TGTGCCAGCAGCGCGGACAGGGGGACTAACTATGGCTACACCTTC.

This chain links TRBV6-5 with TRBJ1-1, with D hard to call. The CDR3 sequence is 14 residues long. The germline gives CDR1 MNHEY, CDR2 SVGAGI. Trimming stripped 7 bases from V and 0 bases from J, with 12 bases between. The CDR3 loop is CASKERVMNTEAFF. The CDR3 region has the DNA TGTGCCAGCAAAGAGCGGGTCATGAACACTGAAGCTTTCTTT.

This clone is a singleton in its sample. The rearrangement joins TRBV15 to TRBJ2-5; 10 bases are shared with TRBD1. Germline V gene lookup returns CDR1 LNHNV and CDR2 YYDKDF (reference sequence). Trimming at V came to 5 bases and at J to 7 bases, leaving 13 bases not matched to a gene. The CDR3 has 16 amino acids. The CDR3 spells CATSFLRDRGSGTQYF. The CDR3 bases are TGTGCCACCAGCTTCCTCCGGGACAGGGGCTCTGGGACCCAGTACTTC.

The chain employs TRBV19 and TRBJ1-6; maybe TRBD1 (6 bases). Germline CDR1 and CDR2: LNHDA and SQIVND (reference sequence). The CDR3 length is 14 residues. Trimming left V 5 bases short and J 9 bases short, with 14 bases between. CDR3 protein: CASSVQGGSSPLHF. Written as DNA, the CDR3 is TGTGCCAGTAGTGTACAGGGTGGGAGTTCACCCCTCCACTTT.

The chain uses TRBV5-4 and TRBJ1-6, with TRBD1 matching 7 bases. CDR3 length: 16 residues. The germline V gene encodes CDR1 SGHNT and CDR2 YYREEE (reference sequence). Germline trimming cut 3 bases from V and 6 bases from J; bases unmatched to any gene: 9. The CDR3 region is CASSSPLTGPNSPLHF. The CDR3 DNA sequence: TGTGCCAGCAGCTCACCTCTGACAGGGCCTAATTCACCCCTCCACTTT.

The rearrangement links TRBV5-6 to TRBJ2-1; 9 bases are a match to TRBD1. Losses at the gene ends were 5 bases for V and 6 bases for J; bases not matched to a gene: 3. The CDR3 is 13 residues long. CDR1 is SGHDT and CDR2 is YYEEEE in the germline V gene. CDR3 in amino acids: CASRPTGGNEQFF. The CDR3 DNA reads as TGTGCCAGCAGACCGACAGGGGGCAATGAGCAGTTCTTC.

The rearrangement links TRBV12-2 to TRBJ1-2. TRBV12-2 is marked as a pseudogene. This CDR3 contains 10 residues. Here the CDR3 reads CASTQSGYTF. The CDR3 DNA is TGTGCAAGTACTCAATCCGGCTACACCTTC.

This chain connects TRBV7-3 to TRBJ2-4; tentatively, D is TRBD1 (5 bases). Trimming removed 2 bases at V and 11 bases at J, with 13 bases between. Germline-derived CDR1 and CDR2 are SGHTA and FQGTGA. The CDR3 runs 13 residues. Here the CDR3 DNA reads TGTGCCAGCAGCTTAGGGGCTAGGGAAGTTCAGTACTTC. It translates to CASSLGAREVQYF.

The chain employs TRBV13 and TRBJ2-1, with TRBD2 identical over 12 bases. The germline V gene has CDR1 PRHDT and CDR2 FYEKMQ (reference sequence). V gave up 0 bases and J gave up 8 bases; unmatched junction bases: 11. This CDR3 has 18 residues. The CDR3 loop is CASSLGARTSGMRDEQFF. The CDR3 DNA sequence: TGTGCCAGCAGCTTAGGGGCACGGACTAGCGGGATGCGGGATGAGCAGTTCTTC.

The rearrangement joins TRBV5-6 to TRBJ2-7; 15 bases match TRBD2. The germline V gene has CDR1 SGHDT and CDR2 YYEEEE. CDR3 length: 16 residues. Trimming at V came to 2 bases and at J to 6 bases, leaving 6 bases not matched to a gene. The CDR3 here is CASSFGTSGRTGEQYV. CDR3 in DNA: TGTGCCAGCAGCTTCGGGACTAGCGGGAGGACGGGCGAGCAGTACGTC.

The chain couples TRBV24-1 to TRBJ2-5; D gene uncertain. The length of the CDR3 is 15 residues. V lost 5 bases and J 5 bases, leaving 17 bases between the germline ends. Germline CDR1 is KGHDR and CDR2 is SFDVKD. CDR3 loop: CATSAVDGSHETQYF. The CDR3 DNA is TGTGCCACCAGTGCCGTCGACGGGTCTCACGAGACCCAGTACTTC.

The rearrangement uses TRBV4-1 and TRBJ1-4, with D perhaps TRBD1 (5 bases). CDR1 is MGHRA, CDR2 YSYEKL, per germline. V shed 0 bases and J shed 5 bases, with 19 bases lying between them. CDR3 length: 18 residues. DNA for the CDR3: TGCGCCAGCAGCCAAGATGATTATGTCGTGGCAGGGAATGAAAAACTGTTTTTT. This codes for CASSQDDYVVAGNEKLFF.

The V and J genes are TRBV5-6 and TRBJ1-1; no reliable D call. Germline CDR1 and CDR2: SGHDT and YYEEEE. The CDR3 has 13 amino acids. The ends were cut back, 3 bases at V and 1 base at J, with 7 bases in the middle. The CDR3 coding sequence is TGTGCCAGCAGCTACGGGAAGAACACTGAAGCTTTCTTT. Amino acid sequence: CASSYGKNTEAFF.

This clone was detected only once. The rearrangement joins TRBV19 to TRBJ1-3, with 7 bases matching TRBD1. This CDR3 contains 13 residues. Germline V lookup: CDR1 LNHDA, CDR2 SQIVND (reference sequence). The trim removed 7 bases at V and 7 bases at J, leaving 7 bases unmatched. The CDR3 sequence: CASNDRAANTIYF. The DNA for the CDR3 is TGTGCCAGTAACGACAGGGCGGCTAACACCATATATTTT.

The CDR3 region has the DNA TGTGCCAGCAGGAACCCGGACACCTATGGCTACACCTTC. This codes for CASRNPDTYGYTF. This sequence joins TRBV12-3 or TRBV12-4 and TRBJ1-2, with a tentative D call TRBD1 (5 bases). This CDR3 comprises 13 residues. Trimming took off 6 bases at V and 4 bases at J, with 12 bases between the two ends.

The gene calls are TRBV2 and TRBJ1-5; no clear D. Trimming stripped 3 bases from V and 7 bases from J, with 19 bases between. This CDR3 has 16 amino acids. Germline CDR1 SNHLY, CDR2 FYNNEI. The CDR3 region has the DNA TGTGCCAGCAGTGAGGGCGGGCGACGGACCCGGCAGCCCCAGCATTTT. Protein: CASSEGGRRTRQPQHF.

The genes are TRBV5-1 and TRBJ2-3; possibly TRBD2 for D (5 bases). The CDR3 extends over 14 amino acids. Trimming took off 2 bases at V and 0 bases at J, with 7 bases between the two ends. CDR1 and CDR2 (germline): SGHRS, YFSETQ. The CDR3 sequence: CASSFRDSTDTQYF. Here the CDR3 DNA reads TGCGCCAGCAGCTTTCGGGATAGCACAGATACGCAGTATTTT.

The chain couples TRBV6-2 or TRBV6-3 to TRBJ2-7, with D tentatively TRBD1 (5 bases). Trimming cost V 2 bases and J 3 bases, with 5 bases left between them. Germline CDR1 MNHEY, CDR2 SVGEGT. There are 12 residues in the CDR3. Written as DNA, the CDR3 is TGTGCCAGCAGTTACCAGGGCTACGAGCAGTACGTC. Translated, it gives CASSYQGYEQYV.

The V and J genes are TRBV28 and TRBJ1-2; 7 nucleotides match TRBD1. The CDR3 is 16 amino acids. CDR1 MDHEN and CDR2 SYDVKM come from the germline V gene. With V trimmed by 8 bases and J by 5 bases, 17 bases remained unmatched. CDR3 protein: CASFGPGPGTEYGYTF. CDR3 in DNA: TGTGCCAGCTTCGGCCCTGGCCCCGGGACAGAGTATGGCTACACCTTC.

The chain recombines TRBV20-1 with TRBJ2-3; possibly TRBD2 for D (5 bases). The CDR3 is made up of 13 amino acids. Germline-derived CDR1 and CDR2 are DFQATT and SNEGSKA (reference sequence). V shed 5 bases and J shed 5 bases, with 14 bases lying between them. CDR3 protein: CSARGPGGDTQYF. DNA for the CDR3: TGCAGTGCTCGTGGACCCGGAGGAGATACGCAGTATTTT.

The CDR3 nucleotides are TGTGCCAGCAGCTTAAGCGGGAGGGATACGCAGTATTTT. This codes for CASSLSGRDTQYF. The genes are TRBV5-4 and TRBJ2-3; 9 bases line up with TRBD2. Germline CDR1 is SGHNT and CDR2 is YYREEE (reference sequence). Germline trimming cut 2 bases from V and 6 bases from J; bases unmatched to any gene: 1. The CDR3 has 13 residues.

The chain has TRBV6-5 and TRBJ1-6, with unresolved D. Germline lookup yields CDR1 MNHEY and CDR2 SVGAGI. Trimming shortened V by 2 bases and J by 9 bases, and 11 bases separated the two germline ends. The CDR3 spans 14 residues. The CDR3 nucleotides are TGTGCCAGCAGTTACGGCTCGGAGTTTTCACCCCTCCACTTT. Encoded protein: CASSYGSEFSPLHF.

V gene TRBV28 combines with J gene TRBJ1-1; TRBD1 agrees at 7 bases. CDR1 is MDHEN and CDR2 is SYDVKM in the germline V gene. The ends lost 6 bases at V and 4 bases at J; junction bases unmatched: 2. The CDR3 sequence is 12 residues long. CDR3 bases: TGTGCCAGCAGCTCAGGGGGCACTGAAGCTTTCTTT. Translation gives CASSSGGTEAFF.

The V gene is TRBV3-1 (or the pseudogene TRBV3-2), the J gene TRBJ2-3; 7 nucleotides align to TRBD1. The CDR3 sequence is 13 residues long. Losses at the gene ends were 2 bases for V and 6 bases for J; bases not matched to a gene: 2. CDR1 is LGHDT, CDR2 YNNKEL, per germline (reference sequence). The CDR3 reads CASSQQGEDTQYF. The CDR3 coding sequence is TGTGCCAGCAGCCAACAGGGGGAGGATACGCAGTATTTT.

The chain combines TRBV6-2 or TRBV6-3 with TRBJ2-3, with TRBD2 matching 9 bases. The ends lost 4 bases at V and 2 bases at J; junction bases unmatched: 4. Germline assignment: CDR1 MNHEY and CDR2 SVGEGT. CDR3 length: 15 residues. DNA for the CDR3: TGTGCCAGCAGTTTAGCGGGGGCCCCCACAGATACGCAGTATTTT. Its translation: CASSLAGAPTDTQYF.

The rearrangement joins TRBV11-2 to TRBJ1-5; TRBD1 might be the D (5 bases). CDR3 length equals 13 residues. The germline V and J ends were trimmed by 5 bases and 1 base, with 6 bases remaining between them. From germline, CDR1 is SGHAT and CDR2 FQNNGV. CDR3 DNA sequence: TGTGCCAGCAGCCAGGGAAGCAATCAGCCCCAGCATTTT. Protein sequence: CASSQGSNQPQHF.

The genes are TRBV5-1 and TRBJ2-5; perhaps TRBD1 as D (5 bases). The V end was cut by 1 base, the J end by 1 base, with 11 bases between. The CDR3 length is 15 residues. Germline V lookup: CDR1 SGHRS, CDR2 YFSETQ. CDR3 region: CASSLTGRPQETQYF. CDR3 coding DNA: TGCGCCAGCAGCTTGACAGGACGGCCCCAAGAGACCCAGTACTTC.

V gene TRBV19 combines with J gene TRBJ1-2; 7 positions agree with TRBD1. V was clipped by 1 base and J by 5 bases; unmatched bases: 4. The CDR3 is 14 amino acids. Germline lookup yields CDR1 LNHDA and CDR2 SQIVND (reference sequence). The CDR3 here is CASSIGPGGYGYTF. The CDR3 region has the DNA TGTGCCAGTAGTATAGGGCCAGGGGGATATGGCTACACCTTC.